This T cell receptor (beta chain) was captured in a study of blood T cells in healthy people across ages. The wider study: In model experiments, template switching was able to capture about one barcoded beta molecule for every two T cells that were present.

A second PCR, run for about 7 to 11 cycles, used a sample-barcoded 5' primer plus a J-beta primer mix. MiXCR was run by TCRdb on the 5' RACE reads, yielding one entry per CDR3 protein. The repertoire holds approximately 600,000 distinct CDR3 sequences, with 58% as singletons. CDR1 and CDR2 (germline): ENHRY, SYGVKD. Trimming took 2 bases from V and 0 from J; bases not matched to a gene: 7. The CDR3 has 16 amino acids. The sample consisted of blood. The receptor was isolated from a man aged 55 to 70 in good health. V is TRBV10-3 and J is TRBJ2-7; 7 bases agree with TRBD2. The DNA of the CDR3 is TGTGCCATCAGTGAGGGCCCGGGGGAGGGCTCCTACGAGCAGTACTTC. Amino acid sequence: CAISEGPGEGSYEQYF.